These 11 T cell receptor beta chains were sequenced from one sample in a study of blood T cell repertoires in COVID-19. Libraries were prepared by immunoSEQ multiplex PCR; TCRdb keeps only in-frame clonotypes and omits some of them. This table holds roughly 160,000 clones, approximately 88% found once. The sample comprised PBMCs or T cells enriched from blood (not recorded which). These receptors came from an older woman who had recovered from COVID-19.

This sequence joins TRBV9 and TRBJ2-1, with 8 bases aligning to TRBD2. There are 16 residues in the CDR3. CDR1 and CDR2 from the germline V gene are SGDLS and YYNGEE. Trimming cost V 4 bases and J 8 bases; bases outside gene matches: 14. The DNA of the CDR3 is TGTGCCAGCAGCTCCCGTAGGACGGGAGGGATAGATGAGCAGTTCTTC. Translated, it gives CASSSRRTGGIDEQFF.

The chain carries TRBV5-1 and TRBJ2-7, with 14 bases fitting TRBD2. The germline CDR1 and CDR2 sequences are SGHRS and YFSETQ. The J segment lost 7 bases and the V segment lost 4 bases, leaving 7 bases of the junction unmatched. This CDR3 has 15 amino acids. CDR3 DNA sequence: TGCGCCAGCAGCCCGGACGGACTAGCGGGAGGTGAGCAGTACTTC. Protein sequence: CASSPDGLAGGEQYF.

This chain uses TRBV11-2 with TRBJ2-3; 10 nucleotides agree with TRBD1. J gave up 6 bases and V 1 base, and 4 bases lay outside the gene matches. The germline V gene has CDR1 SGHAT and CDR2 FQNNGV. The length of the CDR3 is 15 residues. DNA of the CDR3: TGTGCCAGCAGCTTAGTGTCGGACAGGGGGGATACGCAGTATTTT. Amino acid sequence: CASSLVSDRGDTQYF.

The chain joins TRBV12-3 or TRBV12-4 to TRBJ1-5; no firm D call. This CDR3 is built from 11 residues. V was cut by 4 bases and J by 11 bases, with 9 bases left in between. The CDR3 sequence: CASSSTGAQHF. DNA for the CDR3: TGTGCCAGCAGTTCCACCGGGGCCCAGCATTTT.

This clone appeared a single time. CDR3 protein: CATSRLGTSNEQFF. The CDR3 region has the DNA TGTGCCACCAGCAGACTCGGGACTAGCAATGAGCAGTTCTTC. The rearrangement uses TRBV15 and TRBJ2-1, with 8 positions matching TRBD2. V gave up 2 bases and J gave up 6 bases; unmatched junction bases: 3. Germline CDR1 reads LNHNV; CDR2 reads YYDKDF (reference sequence). The CDR3 spans 14 residues.

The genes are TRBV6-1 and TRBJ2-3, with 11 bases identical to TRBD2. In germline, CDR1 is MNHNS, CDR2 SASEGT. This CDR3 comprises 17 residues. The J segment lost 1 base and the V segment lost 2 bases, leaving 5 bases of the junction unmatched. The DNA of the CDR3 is TGTGCCAGCAGTGAATTAGCGGGGGGGCGGGGCACAGATACGCAGTATTTT. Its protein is CASSELAGGRGTDTQYF.

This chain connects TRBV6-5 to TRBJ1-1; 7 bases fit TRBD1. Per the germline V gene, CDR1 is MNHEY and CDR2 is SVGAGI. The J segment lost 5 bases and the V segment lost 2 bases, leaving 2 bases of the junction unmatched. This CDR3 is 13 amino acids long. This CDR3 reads CASSYQGETEAFF. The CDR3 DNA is TGTGCCAGCAGTTACCAGGGGGAGACTGAAGCTTTCTTT.

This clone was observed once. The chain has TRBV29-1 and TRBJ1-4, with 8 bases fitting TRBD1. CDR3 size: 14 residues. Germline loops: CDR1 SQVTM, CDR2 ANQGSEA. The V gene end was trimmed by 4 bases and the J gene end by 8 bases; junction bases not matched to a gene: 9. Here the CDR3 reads CSVGVGQGGEKLFF. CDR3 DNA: TGCAGCGTTGGAGTTGGACAGGGCGGCGAAAAACTGTTTTTT.

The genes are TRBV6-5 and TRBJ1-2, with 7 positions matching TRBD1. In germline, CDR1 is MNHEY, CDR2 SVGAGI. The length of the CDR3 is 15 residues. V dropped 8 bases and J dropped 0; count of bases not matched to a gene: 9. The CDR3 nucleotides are TGTGCCAGCGTACTTGGACAGGTTGCTAACTATGGCTACACCTTC. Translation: CASVLGQVANYGYTF.

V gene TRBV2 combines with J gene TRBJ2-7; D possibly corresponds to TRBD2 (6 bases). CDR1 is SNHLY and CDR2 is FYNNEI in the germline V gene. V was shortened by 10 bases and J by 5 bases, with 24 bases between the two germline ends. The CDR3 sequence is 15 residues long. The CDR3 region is CATQGSGGALDEQYF. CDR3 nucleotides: TGTGCCACCCAAGGGAGCGGCGGGGCTCTAGACGAGCAGTACTTC.

The CDR3 DNA follows: TGTGCCAGCACTCCCGCCCGCCAGGGAATTCCTGAAGCTTTCTTT. It is translated as CASTPARQGIPEAFF. The chain uses TRBV2 and TRBJ1-1, with a weak D call TRBD1 (5 bases). Trimming left V 7 bases short and J 6 bases short, with 21 bases between. Germline V gives CDR1 SNHLY, CDR2 FYNNEI. This CDR3 is built from 15 residues.